Below, 27 T cell receptor beta chains from the same sample are listed, as sequenced in a study of blood T cell repertoires in COVID-19. Generated by immunoSEQ multiplex PCR, the TCRdb table keeps only in-frame clones and is missing some. The sample comprises tens of thousands of clones, 89% of which are singletons, and roughly 4.5% rests with the top ten. The sequencing input was peripheral blood. The origin of the receptors is a woman between 50 and 59 years old with active COVID-19.

This rearrangement joins TRBV27 to TRBJ2-2; 8 bases match TRBD1. Trimming took 9 bases from V and 2 from J; bases not matched to a gene: 8. The CDR3 is made up of 15 amino acids. Germline V gives CDR1 MNHEY, CDR2 SMNVEV (reference sequence). The CDR3 nucleotides read TGTGCCAGACACCATGGACAGGGAAACACCGGGGAGCTGTTTTTT. Translation gives CARHHGQGNTGELFF.

This chain joins TRBV6-6 and TRBJ2-7; TRBD2 is a possible D gene (6 bases). V was pared by 9 bases and J by 1 base, with 19 bases between. The CDR3 contains 15 residues. Germline lookup yields CDR1 MNHNY and CDR2 SVGAGI (reference sequence). The CDR3 protein is CASRMGRGTSYEQYF. CDR3 in DNA: TGTGCCAGTCGAATGGGACGGGGGACTTCCTACGAGCAGTACTTC.

The chain links TRBV4-1 to TRBJ1-4; 11 bases fit TRBD1. After removal of 1 base from V and 8 bases from J, the junction contained 6 bases not matched to a gene. The CDR3 extends over 16 amino acids. Germline-derived CDR1 and CDR2 are MGHRA and YSYEKL. CDR3: CASSQGSGTGGEKLFF. CDR3 DNA sequence: TGCGCCAGCAGCCAAGGCTCCGGGACAGGGGGGGAAAAACTGTTTTTT.

As DNA, the CDR3 is TGCGCCAGCAGTAATCCAGGGAATCAGCCCCAGCATTTT. Amino acid sequence: CASSNPGNQPQHF. This chain uses TRBV10-2 with TRBJ1-5; the D gene is possibly TRBD1 (5 bases). V lost 5 bases to trimming and J lost 4 bases, with 9 bases between them. This CDR3 comprises 13 residues. Germline CDR1 reads WSHSY; CDR2 reads SAAADI.

The CDR3 spells CASSYRDSYEQYF. The CDR3 nucleotides read TGCGCCAGCAGCTACCGGGACAGCTACGAGCAGTACTTC. The chain uses TRBV5-1 and TRBJ2-7; 7 nucleotides agree with TRBD1. V dropped 3 bases and J dropped 3; count of bases not matched to a gene: 3. Looked up from germline, CDR1 is SGHRS and CDR2 is YFSETQ. The CDR3 is 13 residues long.

The chain has TRBV24-1 and TRBJ2-4; 7 nucleotides agree with TRBD2. Trimming removed 8 bases from V and 1 base from J; junction bases left unmatched: 13. This CDR3 is built from 17 residues. Germline V gives CDR1 KGHDR, CDR2 SFDVKD. The CDR3 is CATIWGGKAVAKNIQYF. CDR3 DNA: TGTGCCACCATCTGGGGGGGGAAGGCAGTTGCCAAAAACATTCAGTACTTC.

The chain has TRBV5-4 and TRBJ2-1; TRBD2 aligns across 8 bases. Unmatched junction bases numbered 6, after V lost 4 bases and J lost 6 bases. Looked up from germline, CDR1 is SGHNT and CDR2 is YYREEE (reference sequence). The CDR3 is made up of 14 amino acids. The CDR3 DNA reads TGTGCCAGCAGCATGGGACTAGTTGCCAATGAGCAGTTCTTC. Its protein product is CASSMGLVANEQFF.

The chain joins TRBV3-1 (or the pseudogene TRBV3-2) to TRBJ1-1; 7 nucleotides line up with TRBD1. Trimming took 5 bases from V and 1 from J; bases not matched to a gene: 1. Germline CDR1 is LGHDT and CDR2 is YNNKEL (reference sequence). The CDR3 has 13 residues. The CDR3 reads CASSRQGNTEAFF. The CDR3 nucleotides read TGTGCCAGCAGCAGACAGGGGAACACTGAAGCTTTCTTT.

The chain has TRBV4-2 and TRBJ2-1; 10 nucleotides line up with TRBD2. Germline lookup yields CDR1 LGHNA and CDR2 YNFKEQ. The CDR3 is 20 residues long. The V gene end was trimmed by 0 bases and the J gene end by 0 bases; junction bases not matched to a gene: 11. This CDR3 reads CASSQDIRSGRAGSYNEQFF. The CDR3 bases are TGTGCCAGCAGCCAAGATATTAGGAGCGGGAGGGCCGGCTCCTACAATGAGCAGTTCTTC.

This chain links TRBV2 with TRBJ2-3; 10 nucleotides agree with TRBD2. After removal of 7 bases from V and 0 bases from J, the junction contained 7 bases not matched to a gene. Germline V gene data show CDR1 as SNHLY and CDR2 as FYNNEI. The CDR3 runs to 16 residues. The CDR3 sequence is CASIIAGGLSTDTQYF. The DNA of the CDR3 is TGTGCCAGCATCATAGCGGGAGGCCTAAGCACAGATACGCAGTATTTT.

The rearrangement uses TRBV4-2 and TRBJ2-1, with D perhaps matching TRBD2 (6 bases). This CDR3 has 18 amino acids. Trimming cost V 0 bases and J 4 bases, with 19 bases left between them. Germline CDR1 is LGHNA and CDR2 is YNFKEQ. The chain's CDR3 is CASSQDNAREAGYNEQFF. The CDR3 bases are TGTGCCAGCAGCCAAGATAATGCGAGGGAGGCGGGTTACAATGAGCAGTTCTTC.

This clone appeared a single time. The V and J genes are TRBV27 and TRBJ1-2; 7 nucleotides agree with TRBD1. The V segment lost 5 bases and the J segment 4 bases; nucleotides outside the gene matches: 7. Germline V gene lookup returns CDR1 MNHEY and CDR2 SMNVEV (reference sequence). This CDR3 spans 14 amino acids. The CDR3 protein is CASSPWDSPYGYTF. The CDR3 region has the DNA TGTGCCAGCAGTCCGTGGGACAGCCCCTATGGCTACACCTTC.

The V and J genes are TRBV6-1 and TRBJ2-3; D perhaps matches TRBD2 (5 bases). CDR1 is MNHNS and CDR2 is SASEGT in the germline V gene. The length of the CDR3 is 14 residues. Trimming took off 1 base at V and 4 bases at J, with 9 bases between the two ends. The CDR3 nucleotides read TGTGCCAGCAGTGAAGGGGCGGGCCCAGATACGCAGTATTTT. Its protein is CASSEGAGPDTQYF.

The chain has TRBV29-1 and TRBJ2-1; no clear D. Per the germline V gene, CDR1 is SQVTM and CDR2 is ANQGSEA. V was cut by 8 bases and J by 3 bases, with 8 bases left in between. CDR3 length equals 11 residues. The CDR3 is CSPRHYNEQFF. CDR3 bases: TGCAGCCCGCGGCACTACAATGAGCAGTTCTTC.

This clone was counted between two and nine times. The chain carries TRBV3-1 (or the pseudogene TRBV3-2) and TRBJ1-2; D remains unclear. The CDR3 has 16 amino acids. V gave up 1 base and J gave up 1 base, with 13 bases separating them. Germline V CDR1 and CDR2: LGHDT, YNNKEL (reference sequence). The CDR3 DNA reads TGTGCCAGCAGCCAAGGCGAGCTTACCTTTAACTATGGCTACACCTTC. The encoded protein is CASSQGELTFNYGYTF.

This clone appeared a single time. The chain recombines TRBV3-1 (or the pseudogene TRBV3-2) with TRBJ2-3; no firm D call. The CDR3 covers 13 residues. CDR1 is LGHDT and CDR2 is YNNKEL in the germline V gene (reference sequence). The V end was cut by 6 bases, the J end by 2 bases, with 9 bases between. The CDR3 DNA sequence: TGTGCCAGCAGTCCTGGCTCCACAGATACGCAGTATTTT. Translated, it gives CASSPGSTDTQYF.

The CDR3 region is CASSQRAGGYSYEQYF. As DNA, the CDR3 is TGTGCCAGCAGCCAACGAGCGGGAGGGTACTCCTACGAGCAGTACTTC. The J gene is TRBJ2-7, the V gene TRBV14; 10 bases are shared with TRBD2. V shed 2 bases and J 0 bases; nucleotides not matched to a gene: 4. Per germline, CDR1 SGHDN and CDR2 FVKESK. There are 16 residues in the CDR3.

This clone was counted a few times. The chain joins TRBV3-1 (or the pseudogene TRBV3-2) to TRBJ2-1; 9 bases align to TRBD2. Per the germline V gene, CDR1 is LGHDT and CDR2 is YNNKEL (reference sequence). V gave up 4 bases and J gave up 10 bases; unmatched junction bases: 17. CDR3 length equals 17 residues. DNA of the CDR3: TGTGCCAGCAGCCTAGCAATAGCGGGAGCTATGGAACCCGAGCAGTTCTTC. Translation gives CASSLAIAGAMEPEQFF.

The V and J genes are TRBV9 and TRBJ2-6; D gene uncertain. The germline V gene has CDR1 SGDLS and CDR2 YYNGEE. V lost 3 bases, J lost 1 base, and 8 bases lay in between. This CDR3 has 15 amino acids. The CDR3 DNA reads TGTGCCAGCAGCGCGAGGTCTTCTGGGGCCAACGTCCTGACTTTC. Its translation is CASSARSSGANVLTF.

The gene calls are TRBV18 and TRBJ1-1; no definite D call. CDR3 length: 17 residues. Deletions cut 3 bases from V and 1 base from J, with 18 bases between. Germline V gene lookup returns CDR1 KGHSH and CDR2 LQKENI. CDR3 coding DNA: TGTGCCAGCTCACCGCCCCTACTAGTCTGGGAGAACACTGAAGCTTTCTTT. Its protein product is CASSPPLLVWENTEAFF.

The rearrangement uses TRBV13 and TRBJ2-3; D is ambiguous. The V and J ends lost 5 bases and 0 bases respectively, with 15 bases between them. Germline V gene data show CDR1 as PRHDT and CDR2 as FYEKMQ (reference sequence). The CDR3 totals 16 residues. CDR3 nucleotide sequence: TGTGCCAGCAGCCAAACAATTGTGGAGAGCACAGATACGCAGTATTTT. It encodes CASSQTIVESTDTQYF.

The V call is TRBV4-1, the J call TRBJ2-1; 8 nucleotides align to TRBD2. CDR3 size: 18 residues. The ends lost 0 bases at V and 1 base at J; junction bases unmatched: 8. The germline CDR1 and CDR2 sequences are MGHRA and YSYEKL. The CDR3 DNA reads as TGCGCCAGCAGCCAAGATCGGGGGGGAGTGGGGTCCTACAATGAGCAGTTCTTC. Protein product: CASSQDRGGVGSYNEQFF.

The chain has TRBV6-6 and TRBJ1-2, with 8 bases fitting TRBD1. The V gene's germline CDR1 is MNHNY and CDR2 SVGAGI (reference sequence). The CDR3 is 14 residues long. V gave up 5 bases and J gave up 10 bases; unmatched junction bases: 12. CDR3 DNA sequence: TGTGCCAGCAGTACCTCTGGACAGGGACGCGACTACACCTTC. This codes for CASSTSGQGRDYTF.

The chain has TRBV5-1 and TRBJ2-1; D gene unclear. CDR3 length equals 12 residues. Germline-derived CDR1 and CDR2 are SGHRS and YFSETQ. The V and J ends lost 7 bases and 5 bases respectively, with 10 bases between them. The CDR3 DNA reads TGCGCCAGCCGCGGTAGCAACAATGAGCAGTTCTTC. Its protein product is CASRGSNNEQFF.

The chain has TRBV12-3 or TRBV12-4 and TRBJ1-2; TRBD1 matches at 8 bases. V was clipped by 5 bases and J by 2 bases; unmatched bases: 1. This CDR3 comprises 13 residues. The CDR3 region is CASSTGGNYGYTF. CDR3 bases: TGTGCCAGCAGTACAGGGGGGAACTATGGCTACACCTTC.

The rearrangement joins TRBV20-1 to TRBJ2-7; D is undetermined. CDR3 length: 11 amino acids. With 7 bases removed from V and 0 bases from J, the gap between germline ends came to 7 bases. Germline V lookup: CDR1 DFQATT, CDR2 SNEGSKA (reference sequence). The CDR3 nucleotides are TGCAGTGGGGCTCGCTCCTACGAGCAGTACTTC. It is translated as CSGARSYEQYF.

V gene TRBV20-1 combines with J gene TRBJ2-4; 13 bases are a match to TRBD2. Germline V gene lookup returns CDR1 DFQATT and CDR2 SNEGSKA (reference sequence). The CDR3 contains 14 residues. Losses at the gene ends were 3 bases for V and 12 bases for J; bases not matched to a gene: 8. The CDR3 DNA sequence: TGCAGTGCTAGTCCTCTCGGACTAGCGGGAGATCAGTACTTC. It yields the protein CSASPLGLAGDQYF.